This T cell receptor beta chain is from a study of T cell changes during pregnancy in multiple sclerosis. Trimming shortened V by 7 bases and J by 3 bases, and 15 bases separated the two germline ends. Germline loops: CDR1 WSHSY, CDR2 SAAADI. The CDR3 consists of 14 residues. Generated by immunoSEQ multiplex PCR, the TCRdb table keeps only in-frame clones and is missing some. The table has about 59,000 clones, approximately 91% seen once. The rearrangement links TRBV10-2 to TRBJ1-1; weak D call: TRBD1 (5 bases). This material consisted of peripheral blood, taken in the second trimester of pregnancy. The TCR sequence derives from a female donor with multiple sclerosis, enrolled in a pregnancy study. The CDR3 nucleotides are TGCGCCAGCACCGACGGGGGATATGACACTGAAGCTTTCTTT. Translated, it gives CASTDGGYDTEAFF.